This T cell receptor (beta chain) stems from a study of Graves' ophthalmopathy and Graves' hyperthyroidism. The TCR beta CDR3 regions underwent amplification from RNA transcripts. A first-round RT-PCR used HTBI primers, followed by a second-round multiplex PCR. Using its own MiXCR run on the multiplex PCR reads, TCRdb lists one record per CDR3 protein. The sample carries about 380,000 distinct CDR3 sequences, 15% recorded once. After removal of 5 bases from V and 6 bases from J, the junction contained 8 bases not matched to a gene. The CDR3 length is 14 residues. Hyperthyroidism counted as stable given no ophthalmopathy within 18 months of follow-up.

This chain links TRBV12-3 or TRBV12-4 with TRBJ1-2; 8 bases line up with TRBD1. The sequence derives from a young woman with stable Graves' hyperthyroidism. Sample: peripheral blood. CDR3 bases: TGTGCCAGCAGTCCGGGGAGGACAGGGCATGGCTACACCTTC. Translated, it gives CASSPGRTGHGYTF.